The 8 T cell receptor beta chains in this list originate from one sample, sequenced in a study of regulatory T cells in long-lasting Graves disease. Arm-PCR of CDR3 regions and iRepertoire HTBI primers were used to build TCR beta libraries. TCRdb ran MiXCR on the multiplex PCR reads and lists one entry per CDR3 protein. The table lists roughly 500,000 distinct CDR3 sequences, approximately 15% of them singletons, with 8.5% to 10% in the top ten. The time point denotes: newly diagnosed GD, antithyroid drugs for less than 3 months. Isolated PBMC RNA provided the starting material for the TCR library. The data also belong to a second study, concerning T cells in Graves' hyperthyroidism and ophthalmopathy.

The sequences come from peripheral blood mononuclear cells (PBMCs), collected at new diagnosis, from a patient treated with antithyroid drugs. The receptors derive from a man aged 30-40 years with Graves disease.

This clonotype was seen many times. The chain employs TRBV3-1 and TRBJ2-7; possible D gene TRBD1, 5 bases. Germline lookup yields CDR1 LGHDT and CDR2 YNNKEL (reference sequence). Trimming removed 5 bases at V and 0 bases at J, with 11 bases between. This CDR3 is built from 14 residues. The CDR3 protein is CASSADSISYEQYF. The CDR3 nucleotides read TGTGCCAGCAGCGCCGACAGTATCTCCTACGAGCAGTACTTC.

This clonotype was detected ten times or more. The CDR3 DNA is TGCGCCAGCACTGGGGGCGCGATAGGCACCGGGGAGCTGTTTTTT. It codes for CASTGGAIGTGELFF. The chain links TRBV5-1 to TRBJ2-2; D might be TRBD1 (6 bases). V gave up 6 bases and J gave up 4 bases, with 16 bases separating them. The germline V gene has CDR1 SGHRS and CDR2 YFSETQ. This CDR3 is built from 15 residues.

This clonotype was picked up many times. This rearrangement joins TRBV5-1 to TRBJ2-1; 8 positions match TRBD1. Germline CDR1 SGHRS, CDR2 YFSETQ. Trimming at V came to 0 bases and at J to 5 bases, leaving 1 base not matched to a gene. This CDR3 is built from 14 residues. CDR3 DNA: TGCGCCAGCAGCTTGGGGGACAGGAACAATGAGCAGTTCTTC. It encodes CASSLGDRNNEQFF.

The chain uses TRBV27 and TRBJ2-3; no reliable D call. From germline, CDR1 is MNHEY and CDR2 SMNVEV (reference sequence). This CDR3 has 14 amino acids. Trimming shortened V by 1 base and J by 2 bases, and 7 bases separated the two germline ends. The CDR3 DNA reads TGTGCCAGCAGTTTATTCCGGCCCACAGATACGCAGTATTTT. The encoded protein is CASSLFRPTDTQYF.

This clonotype turned up a few times. V and J are TRBV15 and TRBJ1-5; D is uncertain. Germline-derived CDR1 and CDR2 are LNHNV and YYDKDF (reference sequence). The CDR3 has 14 amino acids. V gave up 1 base and J gave up 7 bases, with 11 bases separating them. In DNA form, the CDR3 reads TGTGCCACCAGCAGAGTCGCGGTGTACCAGCCCCAGCATTTT. This translates into CATSRVAVYQPQHF. Full variable domain (outside the CDR3, taken from reference TRBV15 and TRBJ1-5): DAMVIQNPRYQVTQFGKPVTLSCSQTLNHNVMYWYQQKSSQAPKLLFHYYDKDFNNEADTPDNFQSRRPNTSFCFLDIRSPGLGDTAMYLCATSRVAVYQPQHFGDGTRLSIL.

This clonotype appeared a few times. The chain is built from TRBV6-1 and TRBJ2-2; D possibly uses TRBD1 or TRBD2 (5 bases each). Trimming pared 5 bases from V and 4 bases from J, leaving 17 bases between. Germline CDR1 reads MNHNS; CDR2 reads SASEGT. This CDR3 spans 16 amino acids. The CDR3 DNA follows: TGTGCCAGCAGTCCAAACAGGAGGCCCGCCACCGGGGAGCTGTTTTTT. Translation gives CASSPNRRPATGELFF.

The chain links TRBV7-2 to TRBJ2-3; 8 bases align to TRBD1. The length of the CDR3 is 16 residues. Germline CDR1 SGHTA, CDR2 FQGNSA. With 0 bases clipped from V and 4 bases from J, the junction kept 6 bases outside the gene matches. The CDR3 sequence: CASSLAQGARADTQYF. The CDR3 region has the DNA TGTGCCAGCAGCTTAGCGCAGGGGGCGCGTGCAGATACGCAGTATTTT.

The sample holds a few counts of this clonotype. The CDR3 reads CASSQVQRLAGGNEQFF. The CDR3 DNA follows: TGTGCCAGCAGCCAAGTTCAACGGCTAGCGGGAGGAAATGAGCAGTTCTTC. The genes are TRBV3-1 and TRBJ2-1; 11 bases are a match to TRBD2. V gave up 1 base and J gave up 7 bases; unmatched junction bases: 9. CDR1 is LGHDT and CDR2 is YNNKEL in the germline V gene (reference sequence). The CDR3 totals 17 residues.